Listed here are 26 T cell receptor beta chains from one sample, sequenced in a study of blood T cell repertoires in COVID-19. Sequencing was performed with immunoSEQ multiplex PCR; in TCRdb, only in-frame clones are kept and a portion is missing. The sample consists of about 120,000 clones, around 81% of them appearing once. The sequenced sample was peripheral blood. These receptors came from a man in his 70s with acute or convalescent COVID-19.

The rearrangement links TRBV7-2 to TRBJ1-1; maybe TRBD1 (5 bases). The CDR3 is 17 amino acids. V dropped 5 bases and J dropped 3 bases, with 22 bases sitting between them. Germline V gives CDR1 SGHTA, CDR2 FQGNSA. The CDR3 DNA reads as TGTGCCAGCAGCCCTAGGGGCAGGGCGCAAATGGACACTGAAGCTTTCTTT. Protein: CASSPRGRAQMDTEAFF. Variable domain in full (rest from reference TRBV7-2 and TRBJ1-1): GAGVSQSPSNKVTEKGKDVELRCDPISGHTALYWYRQSLGQGLEFLIYFQGNSAPDKSGLPSDRFSAERTGGSVSTLTIQRTQQEDSAVYLCASSPRGRAQMDTEAFFGQGTRLTVV.

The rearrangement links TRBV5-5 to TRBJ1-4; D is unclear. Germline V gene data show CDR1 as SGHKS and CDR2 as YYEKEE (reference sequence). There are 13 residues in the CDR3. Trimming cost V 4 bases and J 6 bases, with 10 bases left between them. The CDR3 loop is CASSPLRDEKLFF. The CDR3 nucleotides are TGTGCCAGCAGCCCCCTGAGAGATGAAAAACTGTTTTTT.

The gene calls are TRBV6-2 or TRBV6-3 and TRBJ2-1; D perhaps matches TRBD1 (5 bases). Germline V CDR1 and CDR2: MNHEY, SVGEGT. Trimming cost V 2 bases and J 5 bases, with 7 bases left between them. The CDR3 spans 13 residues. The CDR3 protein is CASSYGRDNEQFF. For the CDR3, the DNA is TGTGCCAGCAGTTACGGCAGGGACAATGAGCAGTTCTTC.

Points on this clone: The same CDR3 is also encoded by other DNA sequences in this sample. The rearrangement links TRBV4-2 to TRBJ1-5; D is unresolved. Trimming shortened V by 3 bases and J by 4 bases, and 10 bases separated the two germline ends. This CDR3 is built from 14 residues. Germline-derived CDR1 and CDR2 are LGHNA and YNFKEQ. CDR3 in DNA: TGTGCCAGCAGCCAGGGAGGGCGGAATCAGCCCCAGCATTTT. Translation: CASSQGGRNQPQHF.

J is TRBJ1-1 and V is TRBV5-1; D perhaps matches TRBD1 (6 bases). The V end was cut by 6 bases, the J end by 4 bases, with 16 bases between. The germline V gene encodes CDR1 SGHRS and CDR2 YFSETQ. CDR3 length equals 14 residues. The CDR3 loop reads CASKTQGGGTEAFF. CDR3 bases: TGCGCCAGCAAGACACAGGGCGGGGGCACTGAAGCTTTCTTT.

CDR3 nucleotide sequence: TGTGCCAGCAGCCACGGTCACCCCACTGAAGCTTTCTTT. It codes for CASSHGHPTEAFF. The chain couples TRBV3-1 (or the pseudogene TRBV3-2) to TRBJ1-1; no clear D gene. The CDR3 totals 13 residues. The germline V gene has CDR1 LGHDT and CDR2 YNNKEL (reference sequence). V was cut by 3 bases and J by 4 bases, with 9 bases left in between.

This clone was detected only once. The CDR3 nucleotides read TGTGCCAGCAGCTTAAGGGGGGGAGATAGCAATCAGCCCCAGCATTTT. Its protein product is CASSLRGGDSNQPQHF. The chain combines TRBV7-2 with TRBJ1-5; TRBD1 might be the D (6 bases). The CDR3 consists of 16 residues. CDR1 and CDR2 (germline): SGHTA, FQGNSA. V dropped 2 bases and J dropped 0 bases, with 11 bases sitting between them. The full variable domain, in which reference TRBV7-2 and TRBJ1-5 provide the parts outside the CDR3, is GAGVSQSPSNKVTEKGKDVELRCDPISGHTALYWYRQSLGQGLEFLIYFQGNSAPDKSGLPSDRFSAERTGGSVSTLTIQRTQQEDSAVYLCASSLRGGDSNQPQHFGDGTRLSIL.

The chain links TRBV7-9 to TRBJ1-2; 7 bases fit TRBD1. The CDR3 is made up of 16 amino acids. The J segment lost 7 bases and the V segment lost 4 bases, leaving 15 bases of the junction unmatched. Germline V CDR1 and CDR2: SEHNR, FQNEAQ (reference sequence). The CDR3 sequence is CASSSHIDRVKGGYTF. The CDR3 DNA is TGTGCCAGCAGCTCCCATATCGACAGGGTGAAGGGTGGCTACACCTTC. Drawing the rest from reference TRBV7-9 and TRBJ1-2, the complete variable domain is DTGVSQNPRHKITKRGQNVTFRCDPISEHNRLYWYRQTLGQGPEFLTYFQNEAQLEKSRLLSDRFSAERPKGSFSTLEIQRTEQGDSAMYLCASSSHIDRVKGGYTFGSGTRLTVV.

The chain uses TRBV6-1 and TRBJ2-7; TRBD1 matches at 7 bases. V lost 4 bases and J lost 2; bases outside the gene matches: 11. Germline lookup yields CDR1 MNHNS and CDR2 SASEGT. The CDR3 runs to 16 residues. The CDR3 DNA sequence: TGTGCCAGCAGTGGCTTTCGACAGGGAAAAACCTACGAGCAGTACTTC. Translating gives CASSGFRQGKTYEQYF.

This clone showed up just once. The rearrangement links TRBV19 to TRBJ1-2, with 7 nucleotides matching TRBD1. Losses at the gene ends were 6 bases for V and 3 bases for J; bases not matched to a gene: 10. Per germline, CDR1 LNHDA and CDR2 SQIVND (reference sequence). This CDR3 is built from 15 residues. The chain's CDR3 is CASSLETGDYYGYTF. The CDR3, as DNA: TGTGCCAGTAGCCTGGAAACAGGGGATTACTATGGCTACACCTTC.

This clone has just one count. Here the CDR3 reads CAIRDGQTPDQPQHF. In DNA, the CDR3 is TGTGCCATCAGGGACGGACAGACACCGGATCAGCCCCAGCATTTT. The chain carries TRBV10-3 and TRBJ1-5; D perhaps matches TRBD1 (6 bases). The V end was cut by 6 bases, the J end by 5 bases, with 17 bases between. Germline V gives CDR1 ENHRY, CDR2 SYGVKD. The length of the CDR3 is 15 residues.

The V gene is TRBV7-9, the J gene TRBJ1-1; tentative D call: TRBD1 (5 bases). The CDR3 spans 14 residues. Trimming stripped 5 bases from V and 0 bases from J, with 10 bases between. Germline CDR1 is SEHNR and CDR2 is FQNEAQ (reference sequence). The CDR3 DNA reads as TGTGCCAGCAGCACTTCAGGGATGAACACTGAAGCTTTCTTT. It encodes CASSTSGMNTEAFF.

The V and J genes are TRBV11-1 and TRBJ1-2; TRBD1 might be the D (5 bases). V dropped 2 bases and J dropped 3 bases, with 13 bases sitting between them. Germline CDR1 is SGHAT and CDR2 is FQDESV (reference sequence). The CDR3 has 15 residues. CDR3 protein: CASSLKGVPYYGYTF. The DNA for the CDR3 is TGTGCCAGCAGCTTAAAAGGGGTCCCCTACTATGGCTACACCTTC. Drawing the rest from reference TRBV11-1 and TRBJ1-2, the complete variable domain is EAEVAQSPRYKITEKSQAVAFWCDPISGHATLYWYRQILGQGPELLVQFQDESVVDDSQLPKDRFSAERLKGVDSTLKIQPAELGDSAMYLCASSLKGVPYYGYTFGSGTRLTVV.

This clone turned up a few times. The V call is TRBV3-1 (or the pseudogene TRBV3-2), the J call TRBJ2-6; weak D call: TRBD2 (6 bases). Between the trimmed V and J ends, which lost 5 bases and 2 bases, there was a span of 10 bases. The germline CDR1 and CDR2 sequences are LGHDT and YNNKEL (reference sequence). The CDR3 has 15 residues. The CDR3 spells CASSSEGTGANVLTF. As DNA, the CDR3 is TGTGCCAGCAGCTCGGAGGGGACTGGGGCCAACGTCCTGACTTTC.

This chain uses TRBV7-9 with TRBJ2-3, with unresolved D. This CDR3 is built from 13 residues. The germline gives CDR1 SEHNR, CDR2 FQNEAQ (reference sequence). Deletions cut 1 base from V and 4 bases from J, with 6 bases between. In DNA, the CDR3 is TGTGCCAGCAGCTTAGGGAGACCAGATACGCAGTATTTT. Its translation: CASSLGRPDTQYF.

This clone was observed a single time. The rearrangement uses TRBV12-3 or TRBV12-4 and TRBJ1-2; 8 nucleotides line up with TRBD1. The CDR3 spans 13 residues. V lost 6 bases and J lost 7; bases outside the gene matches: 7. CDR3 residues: CASRVGQGLGYTF. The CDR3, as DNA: TGTGCCAGCAGAGTCGGACAGGGACTTGGCTACACCTTC.

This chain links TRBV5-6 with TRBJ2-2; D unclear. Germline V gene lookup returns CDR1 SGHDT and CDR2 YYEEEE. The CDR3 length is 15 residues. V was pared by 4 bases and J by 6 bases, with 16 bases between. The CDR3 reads CASSHRVPYPGELFF. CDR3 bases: TGTGCCAGCAGCCACCGGGTCCCCTATCCCGGGGAGCTGTTTTTT.

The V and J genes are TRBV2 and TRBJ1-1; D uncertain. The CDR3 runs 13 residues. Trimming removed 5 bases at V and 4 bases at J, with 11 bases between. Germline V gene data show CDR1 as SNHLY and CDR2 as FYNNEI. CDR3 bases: TGTGCCAGCAGTTTTGACCGAGGCACTGAAGCTTTCTTT. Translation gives CASSFDRGTEAFF.

The chain's CDR3 is CASSVAGLAYNEQFF. The CDR3 DNA is TGTGCCAGCAGCGTAGCGGGACTAGCGTACAATGAGCAGTTCTTC. The J gene is TRBJ2-1, the V gene TRBV9; TRBD2 matches 10 bases. V was clipped by 0 bases and J by 4 bases; unmatched bases: 1. CDR1 is SGDLS and CDR2 is YYNGEE in the germline V gene. The CDR3 has 15 residues.

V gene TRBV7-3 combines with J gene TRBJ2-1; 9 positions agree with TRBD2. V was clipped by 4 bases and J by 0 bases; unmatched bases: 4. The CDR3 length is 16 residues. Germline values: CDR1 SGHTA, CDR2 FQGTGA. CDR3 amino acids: CASSSKRGASYNEQFF. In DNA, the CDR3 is TGTGCCAGCAGCTCGAAGCGGGGGGCCTCCTACAATGAGCAGTTCTTC.

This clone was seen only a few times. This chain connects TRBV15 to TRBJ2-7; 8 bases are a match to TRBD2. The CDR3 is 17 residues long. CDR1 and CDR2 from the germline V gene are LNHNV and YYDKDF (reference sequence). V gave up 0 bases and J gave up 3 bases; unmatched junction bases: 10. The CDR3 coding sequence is TGTGCCACCAGCAGAGATGGCCCGGGGGGGTGGAACTACGAGCAGTACTTC. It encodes CATSRDGPGGWNYEQYF.

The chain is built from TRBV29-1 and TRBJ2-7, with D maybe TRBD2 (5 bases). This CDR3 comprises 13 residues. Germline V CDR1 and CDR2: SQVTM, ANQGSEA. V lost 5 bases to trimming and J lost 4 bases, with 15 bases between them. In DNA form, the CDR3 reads TGCAGCGTTAGAGAGGGTTCGGGGTACGAGCAGTACTTC. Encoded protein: CSVREGSGYEQYF.

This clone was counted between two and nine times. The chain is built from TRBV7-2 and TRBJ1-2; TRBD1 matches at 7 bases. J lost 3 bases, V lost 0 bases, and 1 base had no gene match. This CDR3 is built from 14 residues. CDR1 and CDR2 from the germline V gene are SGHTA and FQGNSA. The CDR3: CASSLAGTDYGYTF. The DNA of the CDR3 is TGTGCCAGCAGCTTAGCGGGGACAGACTATGGCTACACCTTC.

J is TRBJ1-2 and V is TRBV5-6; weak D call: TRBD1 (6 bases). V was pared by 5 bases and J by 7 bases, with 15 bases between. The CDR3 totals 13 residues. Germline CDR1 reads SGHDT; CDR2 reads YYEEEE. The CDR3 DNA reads TGTGCCAGCAGTCTCCAGGGGTCTTCTGGCTACACCTTC. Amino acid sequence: CASSLQGSSGYTF.

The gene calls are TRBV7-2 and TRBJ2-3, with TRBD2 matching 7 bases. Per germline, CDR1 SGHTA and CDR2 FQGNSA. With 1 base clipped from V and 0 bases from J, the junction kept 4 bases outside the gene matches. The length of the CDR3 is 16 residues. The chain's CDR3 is CASSLVGGGSTDTQYF. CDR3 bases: TGTGCCAGCAGCTTAGTTGGGGGGGGAAGCACAGATACGCAGTATTTT.

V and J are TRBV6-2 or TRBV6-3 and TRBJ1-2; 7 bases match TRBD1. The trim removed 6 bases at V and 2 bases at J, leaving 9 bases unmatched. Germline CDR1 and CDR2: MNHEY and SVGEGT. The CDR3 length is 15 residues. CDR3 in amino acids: CASSPGTARNYGYTF. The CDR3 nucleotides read TGTGCCAGCAGCCCGGGGACAGCCCGCAACTATGGCTACACCTTC.